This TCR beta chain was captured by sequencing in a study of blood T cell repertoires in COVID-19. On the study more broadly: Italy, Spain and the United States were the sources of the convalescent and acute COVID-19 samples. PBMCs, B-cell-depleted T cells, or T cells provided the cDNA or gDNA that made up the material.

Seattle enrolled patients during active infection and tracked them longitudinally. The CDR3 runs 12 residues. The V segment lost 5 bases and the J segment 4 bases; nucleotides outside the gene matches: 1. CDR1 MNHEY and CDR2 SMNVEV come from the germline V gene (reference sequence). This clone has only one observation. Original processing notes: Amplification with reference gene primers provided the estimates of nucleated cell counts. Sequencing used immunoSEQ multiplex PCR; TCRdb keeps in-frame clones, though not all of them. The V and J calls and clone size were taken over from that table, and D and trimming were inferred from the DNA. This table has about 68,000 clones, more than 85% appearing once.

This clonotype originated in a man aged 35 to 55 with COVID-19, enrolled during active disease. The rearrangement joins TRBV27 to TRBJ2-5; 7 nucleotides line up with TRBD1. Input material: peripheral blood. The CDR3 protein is CASSRQGETQYF. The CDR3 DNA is TGTGCCAGCAGTAGACAGGGAGAGACCCAGTACTTC.